The rows below give T cell receptor beta chains drawn from one sample of a study of response to subunit inactivated influenza vaccine. TCRdb re-called the RT-PCR reads through MiXCR, storing one row per CDR3 protein. Seen here are about 540,000 distinct CDR3 sequences, 20% to 25% observed once, and the top ten hold 2.5% to 3.5%. This sample also belongs to another study, concerning T cells expressing NK-cell markers.

The source was CD4+ T cells sorted from PBMCs, collected approximately 13 days after vaccination. These TCRs come from a man aged 45-60 years who received an inactivated influenza vaccine. Each CDR3 is given without its conserved first and last residue. Clone sizes are given selectively: once, few, many, or a class where the clone is expanded.

v_gene: TRBV10-3
abundance: -
CDR3aa: AIRASRDTEAF

v_gene: TRBV27
abundance: many
CDR3aa: ASSTGQGSYEQY

v_gene: TRBV28
abundance: -
CDR3aa: ASIPGLAERNTGELF

v_gene: TRBV27
abundance: -
CDR3aa: ASSLRGLARETQY

v_gene: TRBV5-1
abundance: few
CDR3aa: ASSLAGSGIGETQY

v_gene: TRBV7-9
abundance: -
CDR3aa: ATNGVNYEQY

v_gene: TRBV6-5
abundance: few
CDR3aa: ASSYSGTSGSNEQF

v_gene: TRBV5-6
abundance: -
CDR3aa: ASRRTGTGVLETQY

v_gene: TRBV20-1
abundance: -
CDR3aa: SPSTSGRANEQF

v_gene: TRBV29-1
abundance: many
CDR3aa: SVAMVGAGTEAF

v_gene: TRBV28
abundance: -
CDR3aa: ASSLWIPFTDSNQPQH

v_gene: TRBV20-1
abundance: -
CDR3aa: SARGLLNNEQF

v_gene: TRBV12-3/TRBV12-4
abundance: many
CDR3aa: ASSLAPGELF

v_gene: TRBV20-1
abundance: -
CDR3aa: SARGDSGEQY

v_gene: TRBV5-1
abundance: few
CDR3aa: ASSLWQGNYGYT

v_gene: TRBV13
abundance: -
CDR3aa: ASSFSVNGELF

v_gene: TRBV10-3
abundance: few
CDR3aa: AISDPGRGNTEAF

v_gene: TRBV6-2/TRBV6-3
abundance: -
CDR3aa: ATYRQGYNEQF

v_gene: TRBV6-2/TRBV6-3
abundance: -
CDR3aa: ASTRRGPNEQY

v_gene: TRBV7-2
abundance: many
CDR3aa: ASSYRLAGAADTQY

v_gene: TRBV5-5
abundance: few
CDR3aa: ASSLGSNNYGYT

v_gene: TRBV10-3
abundance: few
CDR3aa: AIRNDRDGYEQY

v_gene: TRBV27
abundance: -
CDR3aa: ASSFGTGAFSGANVLT